A single sample is the source of the 18 T cell receptor beta chains below, sequenced in a study of shared clonotypes between healthy human individuals. TCRdb's copy holds only in-frame clones and misses some; the assay was immunoSEQ multiplex PCR. Of roughly 2,500,000 clones listed, 93% are singletons. The sequencing sample was made of naive CD4+ T cells from PBMCs. Described subset: CD45RA+ positively selected. The origin of the receptors is a man in his late teens or twenties in good health. Some clones in this sample may be carry-over from other donors' samples.

The V and J genes are TRBV7-9 and TRBJ2-2, with 9 bases identical to TRBD1. CDR1 and CDR2 (germline): SEHNR, FQNEAQ (reference sequence). The CDR3 loop spans 16 amino acids. The trim removed 5 bases at V and 8 bases at J, leaving 12 bases unmatched. The CDR3 spells CASSPTPQGAGGELFF. CDR3 coding DNA: TGTGCCAGCAGCCCGACCCCACAGGGGGCTGGGGGGGAGCTGTTTTTT.

V is TRBV19 and J is TRBJ1-2; 7 positions agree with TRBD1. This CDR3 comprises 14 residues. After removal of 6 bases from V and 8 bases from J, the junction contained 12 bases not matched to a gene. Germline V gene sequence: CDR1 LNHDA, CDR2 SQIVND (reference sequence). CDR3 residues: CASRIQGRAEGYTF. Here the CDR3 DNA reads TGTGCCAGTAGGATACAGGGGCGCGCAGAGGGCTACACCTTC.

This rearrangement joins TRBV10-3 to TRBJ2-1; 11 nucleotides agree with TRBD2. The CDR3 covers 14 residues. Germline CDR1 is ENHRY and CDR2 is SYGVKD. With 6 bases clipped from V and 5 bases from J, the junction kept 3 bases outside the gene matches. The CDR3 DNA sequence: TGTGCCATCAGGGGGACTAGCGGAGACAATGAGCAGTTCTTC. Translation gives CAIRGTSGDNEQFF.

The chain couples TRBV6-5 to TRBJ1-1; D might be TRBD1 (5 bases). Trimming cost V 9 bases and J 4 bases, with 21 bases left between them. The CDR3 loop spans 15 amino acids. Germline CDR1 reads MNHEY; CDR2 reads SVGAGI. This chain's CDR3 is CASRSVGGDTTEAFF. The CDR3 DNA is TGTGCCAGTCGCTCAGTGGGGGGGGATACCACTGAAGCTTTCTTT.

The J gene is TRBJ1-1, the V gene TRBV2; D gene unclear. Deletions cut 9 bases from V and 0 bases from J, with 26 bases between. This CDR3 comprises 18 residues. In germline, CDR1 is SNHLY, CDR2 FYNNEI. The CDR3: CARQAEALAEIMNTEAFF. DNA of the CDR3: TGTGCCAGGCAGGCCGAGGCCTTGGCAGAGATCATGAACACTGAAGCTTTCTTT. Combining the CDR3 with reference TRBV2 and TRBJ1-1 gives the whole variable domain EPEVTQTPSHQVTQMGQEVILRCVPISNHLYFYWYRQILGQKVEFLVSFYNNEISEKSEIFDDQFSVERPDGSNFTLKIRSTKLEDSAMYFCARQAEALAEIMNTEAFFGQGTRLTVV.

The table lists this clone with a count of one. The rearrangement links TRBV13 to TRBJ2-1; 9 bases are a match to TRBD2. This CDR3 is built from 13 residues. Germline loops: CDR1 PRHDT, CDR2 FYEKMQ (reference sequence). The V and J ends lost 5 bases and 10 bases, in that order; junction bases with no gene match: 6. As DNA, the CDR3 is TGTGCCAGCAGCCACAACCTAGCGGGAGAGCAGTTCTTC. This encodes CASSHNLAGEQFF.

This chain uses TRBV7-3 with TRBJ2-5, with 16 bases aligning to TRBD2. The CDR3 runs to 17 residues. V shed 5 bases, J shed 5 bases, and the junction held 8 bases outside the gene matches. Germline V gives CDR1 SGHTA, CDR2 FQGTGA. The CDR3 DNA follows: TGTGCCAGCAGCGGAGGGACTAGCGGGAGGGCCGGGGAGACCCAGTACTTC. Translation: CASSGGTSGRAGETQYF.

Written as DNA, the CDR3 is TGTGCCTGGAGCGGGACGGAATATCAGCCCCAGCATTTT. As protein: CAWSGTEYQPQHF. The J gene is TRBJ1-5, the V gene TRBV30, with a tentative D call TRBD1 (5 bases). V lost 3 bases, J lost 5 bases, and 11 bases lay in between. Germline V gives CDR1 GTSNPN, CDR2 SVGIG (reference sequence). The CDR3 has 13 amino acids.

The rearrangement links TRBV4-3 to TRBJ1-5; 10 nucleotides align to TRBD1. The junction had 4 bases not matched to a gene; V was cut back by 0 bases and J by 2 bases. This CDR3 is built from 17 residues. The germline V gene has CDR1 LGHNA and CDR2 YSLEER. DNA for the CDR3: TGCGCCAGCAGCCAAGACCGACAGGGGGCGTGCAATCAGCCCCAGCATTTT. Its protein is CASSQDRQGACNQPQHF.

The chain is built from TRBV7-2 and TRBJ2-3, with 7 bases matching TRBD1. The CDR3 spans 14 residues. Germline V gives CDR1 SGHTA, CDR2 FQGNSA. Trimming took 6 bases from V and 0 from J; bases not matched to a gene: 3. The CDR3 is CASRDRVSTDTQYF. The CDR3 region has the DNA TGTGCCAGCAGAGACAGGGTCAGCACAGATACGCAGTATTTT. The full variable domain, with the rest looked up from reference TRBV7-2 and TRBJ2-3, is GAGVSQSPSNKVTEKGKDVELRCDPISGHTALYWYRQSLGQGLEFLIYFQGNSAPDKSGLPSDRFSAERTGGSVSTLTIQRTQQEDSAVYLCASRDRVSTDTQYFGPGTRLTVL.

This clone came up once. The chain employs TRBV30 and TRBJ2-2; 7 nucleotides line up with TRBD2. The CDR3 length is 16 residues. V shed 3 bases and J 7 bases; nucleotides not matched to a gene: 14. Germline-derived CDR1 and CDR2 are GTSNPN and SVGIG (reference sequence). The CDR3 DNA is TGTGCCTGGAGGGACGGACTAGGACGGGGCCTCGGGGAGCTGTTTTTT. This sequence encodes CAWRDGLGRGLGELFF. Combining the CDR3 with reference TRBV30 and TRBJ2-2 gives the whole variable domain SQTIHQWPATLVQPVGSPLSLECTVEGTSNPNLYWYRQAAGRGLQLLFYSVGIGQISSEVPQNLSASRPQDRQFILSSKKLLLSDSGFYLCAWRDGLGRGLGELFFGEGSRLTVL.

The chain joins TRBV27 to TRBJ2-1; perhaps TRBD1 as D (5 bases). The CDR3 is 14 residues long. CDR1 is MNHEY, CDR2 SMNVEV, per germline (reference sequence). V shed 5 bases and J shed 10 bases, with 18 bases lying between them. As DNA, the CDR3 is TGTGCCAGCAGTCCTCACAGACCAGGGAAGGAGCAGTTCTTC. Its protein product is CASSPHRPGKEQFF.

V gene TRBV15 combines with J gene TRBJ2-7; TRBD1 aligns across 7 bases. The CDR3 totals 17 residues. Germline V CDR1 and CDR2: LNHNV, YYDKDF (reference sequence). Trimming cost V 2 bases and J 0 bases; bases outside gene matches: 10. The CDR3 DNA sequence: TGTGCCACCAGCAGACCCTCGACAGGGCCGAGCTCCTACGAGCAGTACTTC. Protein sequence: CATSRPSTGPSSYEQYF.

The chain joins TRBV6-5 to TRBJ1-2, with D unresolved. V lost 2 bases, J lost 4 bases, and 11 bases lay in between. The CDR3 covers 14 residues. The germline V gene has CDR1 MNHEY and CDR2 SVGAGI. This CDR3 is CASSYGGDAYGYTF. CDR3 in DNA: TGTGCCAGCAGTTACGGTGGGGATGCCTATGGCTACACCTTC.

V and J are TRBV27 and TRBJ1-2, with a tentative D call TRBD1 (6 bases). The CDR3 has 18 residues. Between the trimmed V and J ends, which lost 3 bases and 4 bases, there was a span of 24 bases. Germline lookup yields CDR1 MNHEY and CDR2 SMNVEV (reference sequence). CDR3 region: CASSFLSPVGQTFYGYTF. In DNA, the CDR3 is TGTGCCAGCAGTTTCCTCTCCCCGGTCGGACAGACATTCTATGGCTACACCTTC.

CDR3 nucleotide sequence: TGCAGCGTCGGACCTATAGCGGGACGCACAGATACGCAGTATTTT. The encoded protein is CSVGPIAGRTDTQYF. This rearrangement joins TRBV29-1 to TRBJ2-3; 8 bases fit TRBD2. Trimming removed 6 bases from V and 1 base from J; junction bases left unmatched: 9. The V gene's germline CDR1 is SQVTM and CDR2 ANQGSEA. This CDR3 region has 15 residues.

This clone was seen once. V and J are TRBV6-1 and TRBJ2-3; D is possibly TRBD2 (7 bases). The V gene lost 8 bases and the J gene lost 6 bases, with 18 bases spanning the gap. Germline CDR1 is MNHNS and CDR2 is SASEGT. This CDR3 is 14 amino acids long. The CDR3 region is CASGGGGPKDTQYF. The CDR3 bases are TGTGCCAGCGGGGGAGGGGGGCCGAAGGATACGCAGTATTTT.

J is TRBJ1-1 and V is TRBV6-6; D ambiguous. The germline V gene has CDR1 MNHNY and CDR2 SVGAGI (reference sequence). The CDR3 loop spans 15 amino acids. The germline V and J ends were trimmed by 5 bases and 0 bases, with 13 bases remaining between them. The DNA of the CDR3 is TGTGCCAGCAGTCGCCCGATGACAATGAACACTGAAGCTTTCTTT. Protein sequence: CASSRPMTMNTEAFF.